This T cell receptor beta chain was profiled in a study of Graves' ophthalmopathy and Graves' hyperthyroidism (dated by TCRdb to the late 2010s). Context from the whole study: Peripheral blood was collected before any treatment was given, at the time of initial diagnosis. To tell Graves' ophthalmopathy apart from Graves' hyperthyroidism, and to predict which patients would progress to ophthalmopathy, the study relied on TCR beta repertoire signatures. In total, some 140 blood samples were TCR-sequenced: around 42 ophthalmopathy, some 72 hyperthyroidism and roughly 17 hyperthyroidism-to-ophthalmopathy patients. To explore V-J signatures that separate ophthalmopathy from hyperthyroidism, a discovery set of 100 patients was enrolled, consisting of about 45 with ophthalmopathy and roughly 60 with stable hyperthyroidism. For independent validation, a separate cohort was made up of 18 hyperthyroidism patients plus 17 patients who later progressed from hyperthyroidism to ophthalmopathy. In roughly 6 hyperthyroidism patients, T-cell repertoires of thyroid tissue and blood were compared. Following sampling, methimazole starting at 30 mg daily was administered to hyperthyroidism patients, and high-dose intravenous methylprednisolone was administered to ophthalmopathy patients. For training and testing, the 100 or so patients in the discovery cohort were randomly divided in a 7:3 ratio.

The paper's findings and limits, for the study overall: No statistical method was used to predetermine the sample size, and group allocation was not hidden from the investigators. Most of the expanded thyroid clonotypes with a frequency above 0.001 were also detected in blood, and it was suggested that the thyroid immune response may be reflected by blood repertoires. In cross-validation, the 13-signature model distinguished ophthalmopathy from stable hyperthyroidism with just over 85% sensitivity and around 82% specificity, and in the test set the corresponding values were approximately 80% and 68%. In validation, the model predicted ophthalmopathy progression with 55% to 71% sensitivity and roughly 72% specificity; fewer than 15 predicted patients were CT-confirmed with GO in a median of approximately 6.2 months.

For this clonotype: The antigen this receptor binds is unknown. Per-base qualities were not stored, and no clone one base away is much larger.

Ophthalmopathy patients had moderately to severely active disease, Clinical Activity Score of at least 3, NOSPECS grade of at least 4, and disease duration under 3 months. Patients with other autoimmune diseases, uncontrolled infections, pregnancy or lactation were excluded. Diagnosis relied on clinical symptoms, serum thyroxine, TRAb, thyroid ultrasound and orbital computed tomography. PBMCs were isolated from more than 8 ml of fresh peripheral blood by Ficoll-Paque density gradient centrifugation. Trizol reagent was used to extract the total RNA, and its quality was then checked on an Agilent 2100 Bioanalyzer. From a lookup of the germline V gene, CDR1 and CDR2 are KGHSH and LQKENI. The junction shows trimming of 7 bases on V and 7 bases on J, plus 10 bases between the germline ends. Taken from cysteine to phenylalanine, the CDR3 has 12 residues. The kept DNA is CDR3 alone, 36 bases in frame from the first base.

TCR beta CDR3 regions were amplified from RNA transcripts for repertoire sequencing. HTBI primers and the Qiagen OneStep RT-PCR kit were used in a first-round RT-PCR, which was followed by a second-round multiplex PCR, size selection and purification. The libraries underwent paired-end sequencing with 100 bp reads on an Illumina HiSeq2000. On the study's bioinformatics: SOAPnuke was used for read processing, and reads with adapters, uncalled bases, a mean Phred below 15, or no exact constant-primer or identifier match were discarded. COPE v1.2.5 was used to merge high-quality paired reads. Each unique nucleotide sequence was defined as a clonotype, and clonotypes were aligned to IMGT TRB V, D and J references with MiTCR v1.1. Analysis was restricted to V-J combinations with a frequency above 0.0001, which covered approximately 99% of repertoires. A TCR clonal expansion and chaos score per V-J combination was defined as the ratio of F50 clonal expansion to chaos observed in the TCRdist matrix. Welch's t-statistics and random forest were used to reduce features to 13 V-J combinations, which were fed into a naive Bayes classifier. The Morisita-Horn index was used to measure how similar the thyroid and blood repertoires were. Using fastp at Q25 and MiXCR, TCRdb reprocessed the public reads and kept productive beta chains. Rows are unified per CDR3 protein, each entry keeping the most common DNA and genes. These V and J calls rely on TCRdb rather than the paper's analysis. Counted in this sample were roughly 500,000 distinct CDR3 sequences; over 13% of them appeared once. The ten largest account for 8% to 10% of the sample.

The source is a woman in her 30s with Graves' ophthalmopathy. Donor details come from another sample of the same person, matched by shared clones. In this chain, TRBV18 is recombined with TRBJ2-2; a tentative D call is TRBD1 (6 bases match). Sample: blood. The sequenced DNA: TGTGCCAGCTTCAGGGGCATCGGGGAGCTGTTTTTT. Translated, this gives CASFRGIGELFF.